The entry that follows covers one T cell receptor (beta chain) sequence. Time point meaning: cycle 4 day 1 (C4D1), after five to seven weeks of nivolumab. All patients experienced relapse after autologous stem cell transplantation, and brentuximab vedotin exposure was variable. The CDR3 totals 15 residues. Germline trimming cut 8 bases from V and 2 bases from J; bases unmatched to any gene: 10. CDR1 is SEHNR and CDR2 is FQNEAQ in the germline V gene (reference sequence). The method was immunoSEQ multiplex PCR; TCRdb's version includes in-frame clones alone and lacks a portion of them. The table records roughly 86,000 clones, 83% of them present only once. The sample comes from a study of PD-1 blockade in classical Hodgkin lymphoma.

The TCR was taken from a human donor with classical Hodgkin lymphoma. The chain has TRBV7-9 and TRBJ2-7, with 9 bases that match TRBD1. Specimen: peripheral blood mononuclear cells (PBMCs), collected before the fourth cycle of nivolumab. CDR3 in DNA: TGTGCCAGCTCCAAGGACAGGGGCGCTACCTACGAGCAGTACTTC. Translating gives CASSKDRGATYEQYF.